This T cell receptor (beta chain) emerged from a study of cytomegalovirus exposure and HLA in healthy donors. Study overall: There were about 85 million unique TCRs (from HLA-typed donors) in an early data release.

PCR amplification relied on 60 Vbeta primers (plus 13 Jbeta primers). Only in-frame clones appear in the TCRdb table, and some are missing; sequencing was by immunoSEQ multiplex PCR. The sample shows some 130,000 clones, 79% of them seen only once. Turning to this clone: What it binds is unknown.

CDR3 length: 13 amino acids. The V end lost 0 bases, the J end lost 6 bases, and 10 bases lay between the germline ends. Per the germline V gene, CDR1 is SGHTS and CDR2 is YDEGEE. Study-wide results and limits: An analysis done earlier found most TCR beta V segments productive about 87% or about 30% of the time. Reportedly, a later analysis found an Asian-associated ancestry cluster had fewer N-insertions than the roughly 700-donor mean. TRBV6-2, TRBV6-3 and some other V segments were excluded as indistinguishable.

The chain combines TRBV5-8 with TRBJ2-7; D is unresolved. The sample taken for sequencing was PBMCs. This TCR came from a man aged 18 to 35 in good health and CMV-seronegative. The CDR3 DNA reads as TGTGCCAGCAGCTTGGGCCTCTATCTCGAGCAGTACTTC. It yields the protein CASSLGLYLEQYF.